One and the same sample provided the 32 T cell receptor beta chains below, sequenced in a study of siplizumab effects on memory and regulatory T cells. Profiled with immunoSEQ multiplex PCR; TCRdb holds only in-frame clones, not every one. This sample carries 100,000 or so clones, just over 90% of them seen once, and the ten largest clones take more than 0.3%. Input material: CD4+ T cells sorted from blood. Every receptor here comes from a human donor in good health.

The chain carries TRBV10-2 and TRBJ1-5; D is ambiguous. Germline lookup yields CDR1 WSHSY and CDR2 SAAADI. The CDR3 extends over 14 amino acids. The ends were cut back, 6 bases at V and 7 bases at J, with 16 bases in the middle. CDR3 in amino acids: CASRRVGRRQPQHF. In DNA, the CDR3 is TGCGCCAGCAGACGGGTCGGGCGGCGGCAGCCCCAGCATTTT.

The V and J genes are TRBV7-9 and TRBJ1-2; D gene ambiguous. The V gene lost 5 bases and the J gene lost 7 bases, with 8 bases spanning the gap. Germline V lookup: CDR1 SEHNR, CDR2 FQNEAQ (reference sequence). The CDR3 is 11 residues long. CDR3 in amino acids: CASSGDSGYTF. CDR3 bases: TGTGCCAGCAGCGGCGACTCTGGCTACACCTTC.

The V gene is TRBV14, the J gene TRBJ2-7; D is perhaps TRBD1 (6 bases). Germline V gene lookup returns CDR1 SGHDN and CDR2 FVKESK. Trimming shortened V by 1 base and J by 1 base, and 14 bases separated the two germline ends. This CDR3 comprises 16 residues. The CDR3 here is CASSQVDRRLSYEQYF. The CDR3 nucleotides are TGTGCCAGCAGCCAAGTAGACAGGCGGCTTTCCTACGAGCAGTACTTC.

This chain connects TRBV6-8 to TRBJ2-7; maybe TRBD2 (6 bases). This CDR3 has 16 residues. V was pared by 7 bases and J by 1 base, with 20 bases between. CDR1 and CDR2 (germline): MNHGY, SAAAGT. CDR3 sequence: CASKRTICGVSYEQYF. CDR3 coding DNA: TGTGCCAGCAAGCGCACTATTTGCGGGGTATCCTACGAGCAGTACTTC.

The CDR3 reads CASNRDRVVETQYF. As DNA, the CDR3 is TGTGCCAGCAACCGGGACAGGGTTGTGGAGACCCAGTACTTC. The chain links TRBV6-1 to TRBJ2-5; 9 positions match TRBD1. The CDR3 is 14 amino acids. J lost 5 bases, V lost 7 bases, and 8 bases had no gene match. Looked up from germline, CDR1 is MNHNS and CDR2 is SASEGT.

Only one count was recorded for this clone. The chain combines TRBV7-2 with TRBJ1-5, with TRBD1 identical over 9 bases. CDR1 SGHTA and CDR2 FQGNSA come from the germline V gene. This CDR3 has 15 amino acids. V lost 1 base to trimming and J lost 3 bases; unmatched junction nucleotides: 1. Here the CDR3 reads CASSLGTGVNQPQHF. CDR3 coding DNA: TGTGCCAGCAGCTTAGGGACAGGGGTCAATCAGCCCCAGCATTTT.

The chain employs TRBV27 and TRBJ1-5, with D unclear. The germline V gene has CDR1 MNHEY and CDR2 SMNVEV (reference sequence). V gave up 5 bases and J gave up 0 bases, with 8 bases separating them. The CDR3 consists of 14 residues. For the CDR3, the DNA is TGTGCCAGCAGTCGGACGGTTAGCAATCAGCCCCAGCATTTT. This sequence encodes CASSRTVSNQPQHF.

This clone has just one count. The chain uses TRBV7-9 and TRBJ2-6; 7 nucleotides agree with TRBD1. This CDR3 spans 17 amino acids. The V gene's germline CDR1 is SEHNR and CDR2 FQNEAQ (reference sequence). The junction had 4 bases not matched to a gene; V was cut back by 1 base and J by 1 base. The CDR3 DNA reads as TGTGCCAGCAGCTTAGTTGGGACAGTTTCTGGGGCCAACGTCCTGACTTTC. It translates to CASSLVGTVSGANVLTF.

This clone was seen only once. V and J are TRBV27 and TRBJ1-4; a weak D match, TRBD1 (6 bases). The V end was cut by 3 bases, the J end by 8 bases, with 16 bases between. From germline, CDR1 is MNHEY and CDR2 SMNVEV (reference sequence). CDR3 length: 15 residues. The CDR3 nucleotides read TGTGCCAGCAGTTTGACGACAGGCGGAGAGGAAAAACTGTTTTTT. Residues: CASSLTTGGEEKLFF. The entire variable domain, with the rest obtained from reference TRBV27 and TRBJ1-4, is as follows: EAQVTQNPRYLITVTGKKLTVTCSQNMNHEYMSWYRQDPGLGLRQIYYSMNVEVTDKGDVPEGYKVSRKEKRNFPLILESPSPNQTSLYFCASSLTTGGEEKLFFGSGTQLSVL.

The rearrangement uses TRBV2 and TRBJ2-3; D is possibly TRBD1 (6 bases). This CDR3 is 16 amino acids long. V shed 2 bases and J shed 0 bases, with 12 bases lying between them. Looked up from germline, CDR1 is SNHLY and CDR2 is FYNNEI. DNA of the CDR3: TGTGCCAGCAGTGAATGGGGCAGGGGTAGCACAGATACGCAGTATTTT. This codes for CASSEWGRGSTDTQYF.

The rearrangement joins TRBV7-2 to TRBJ2-7; tentatively, D is TRBD2 (5 bases). Trimming stripped 5 bases from V and 4 bases from J, with 18 bases between. Germline V gene sequence: CDR1 SGHTA, CDR2 FQGNSA. The CDR3 is made up of 15 amino acids. CDR3 loop: CASSQRTAAVYEQYF. In DNA, the CDR3 is TGTGCCAGCAGCCAACGGACTGCAGCGGTATACGAGCAGTACTTC. The whole variable domain, filled in from reference TRBV7-2 and TRBJ2-7, reads GAGVSQSPSNKVTEKGKDVELRCDPISGHTALYWYRQSLGQGLEFLIYFQGNSAPDKSGLPSDRFSAERTGGSVSTLTIQRTQQEDSAVYLCASSQRTAAVYEQYFGPGTRLTVT.

This clone was picked up one time. The chain carries TRBV2 and TRBJ2-7; the D call may be TRBD1 or TRBD2 (6 bases each). CDR3 size: 14 residues. Trimming stripped 4 bases from V and 4 bases from J, with 14 bases between. Germline V gene sequence: CDR1 SNHLY, CDR2 FYNNEI. DNA for the CDR3: TGTGCCAGCAGTGCGGGGGCCGGGAGTTACGAGCAGTACTTC. Translating it yields CASSAGAGSYEQYF.

CDR3 in amino acids: CAGRTGLGYTF. CDR3 bases: TGTGCCGGCCGGACAGGGCTTGGCTACACCTTC. The rearrangement joins TRBV30 to TRBJ1-2, with 8 positions matching TRBD1. Trimming at V came to 8 bases and at J to 7 bases, leaving 6 bases not matched to a gene. Germline CDR1 and CDR2: GTSNPN and SVGIG (reference sequence). The CDR3 is 11 residues long.

This chain connects TRBV5-1 to TRBJ2-3; a possible D gene is TRBD1 (6 bases). Germline V lookup: CDR1 SGHRS, CDR2 YFSETQ. The V end lost 0 bases, the J end lost 5 bases, and 7 bases lay between the germline ends. This CDR3 spans 13 amino acids. In DNA, the CDR3 is TGCGCCAGCAGCTTGGACAGGGAAGATACGCAGTATTTT. Protein sequence: CASSLDREDTQYF.

The V gene is TRBV29-1, the J gene TRBJ2-7; 8 positions match TRBD1. Unmatched junction bases numbered 5, after V lost 0 bases and J lost 4 bases. The CDR3 consists of 14 residues. In germline, CDR1 is SQVTM, CDR2 ANQGSEA. The CDR3 is CSVEEAGGGYEQYF. The CDR3 DNA follows: TGCAGCGTTGAAGAGGCAGGGGGCGGTTACGAGCAGTACTTC.

This chain links TRBV5-1 with TRBJ2-2; 11 nucleotides align to TRBD1. Germline values: CDR1 SGHRS, CDR2 YFSETQ. The CDR3 is 15 amino acids. V was clipped by 5 bases and J by 4 bases; unmatched bases: 4. The chain's CDR3 is CASRGGQGATGELFF. DNA for the CDR3: TGCGCCAGCAGGGGAGGACAGGGGGCCACCGGGGAGCTGTTTTTT.

Here the CDR3 reads CASSPDRGPTGELFF. In DNA form, the CDR3 reads TGTGCCAGCAGTCCTGACAGGGGGCCCACCGGGGAGCTGTTTTTT. The genes are TRBV2 and TRBJ2-2, with TRBD1 matching over 10 bases. From germline, CDR1 is SNHLY and CDR2 FYNNEI. V lost 5 bases, J lost 4 bases, and 4 bases stayed unmatched. This CDR3 spans 15 amino acids.

The chain links TRBV7-9 to TRBJ2-7, with unresolved D. This CDR3 comprises 12 residues. Trimming removed 4 bases from V and 0 bases from J, with 4 bases in between. CDR1 SEHNR and CDR2 FQNEAQ come from the germline V gene (reference sequence). The CDR3 sequence is CASSSSSYEQYF. The CDR3 DNA follows: TGTGCCAGCAGCTCGAGCTCCTACGAGCAGTACTTC.

The genes are TRBV19 and TRBJ2-2; TRBD1 is a possible D gene (6 bases). The ends were cut back, 6 bases at V and 6 bases at J, with 11 bases in the middle. This CDR3 has 13 amino acids. Germline lookup yields CDR1 LNHDA and CDR2 SQIVND (reference sequence). The CDR3 DNA reads TGTGCCAGTAGGGTAGCAGGGGCCGGGGAGCTGTTTTTT. It yields the protein CASRVAGAGELFF. Together with reference TRBV19 and TRBJ2-2, the CDR3 gives the full variable domain: DGGITQSPKYLFRKEGQNVTLSCEQNLNHDAMYWYRQDPGQGLRLIYYSQIVNDFQKGDIAEGYSVSREKKESFPLTVTSAQKNPTAFYLCASRVAGAGELFFGEGSRLTVL.

The gene calls are TRBV6-5 and TRBJ1-2; a possible D gene is TRBD1 (6 bases). The CDR3 consists of 15 residues. Trimming took off 2 bases at V and 4 bases at J, with 14 bases between the two ends. Looked up from germline, CDR1 is MNHEY and CDR2 is SVGAGI. The CDR3 sequence is CASSYAGGSGYGYTF. The CDR3 nucleotides read TGTGCCAGCAGTTACGCGGGGGGCTCTGGCTATGGCTACACCTTC.

This chain uses TRBV19 with TRBJ1-1; unclear D gene. The germline V gene has CDR1 LNHDA and CDR2 SQIVND (reference sequence). V was trimmed by 3 bases and J by 4 bases, leaving 9 bases between them. This CDR3 spans 13 amino acids. The CDR3 loop reads CASSMAWGTEAFF. The CDR3 DNA is TGTGCCAGTAGTATGGCGTGGGGCACTGAAGCTTTCTTT.

The chain recombines TRBV6-1 with TRBJ1-4; D unresolved. Germline V gives CDR1 MNHNS, CDR2 SASEGT. V lost 7 bases and J lost 0, with 12 bases in between. There are 15 residues in the CDR3. The DNA of the CDR3 is TGTGCCAGCAAAGTCAGCCTTGCAACTAATGAAAAACTGTTTTTT. Residues: CASKVSLATNEKLFF.

This clone was counted a few times. The genes are TRBV10-3 and TRBJ2-2, with D hard to call. Germline CDR1 and CDR2: ENHRY and SYGVKD. V was clipped by 9 bases and J by 0 bases, with 11 bases between them. The CDR3 contains 14 residues. CDR3 sequence: CAISAGSNTGELFF. The CDR3 bases are TGTGCCATATCGGCAGGATCGAACACCGGGGAGCTGTTTTTT.

The CDR3, as DNA: TGTGCCAGCAGTACCCCCGGGGAGGGTCTAAATTCACCCCTCCACTTT. Translation gives CASSTPGEGLNSPLHF. The chain has TRBV6-6 and TRBJ1-6, with D unclear. V was clipped by 5 bases and J by 7 bases, with 18 bases between them. Germline CDR1 is MNHNY and CDR2 is SVGAGI (reference sequence). The CDR3 extends over 16 amino acids.

Notes on this clone: Other DNA sequences in the same sample also yield this CDR3. The rearrangement links TRBV7-8 to TRBJ1-5; 7 nucleotides line up with TRBD1. The germline gives CDR1 SGHVS, CDR2 FQNEAQ. The ends lost 0 bases at V and 4 bases at J; junction bases unmatched: 3. The CDR3 runs to 15 residues. The CDR3: CASSLARDRNQPQHF. CDR3 bases: TGTGCCAGCAGCTTAGCCCGGGACAGAAATCAGCCCCAGCATTTT.

This clone was recorded only once. The chain links TRBV30 to TRBJ2-2; maybe TRBD2 (5 bases). The CDR3 runs to 11 residues. Germline loops: CDR1 GTSNPN, CDR2 SVGIG (reference sequence). V dropped 3 bases and J dropped 6 bases, with 5 bases sitting between them. Written as DNA, the CDR3 is TGTGCCTGGAGGCGGGCCGGGGAGCTGTTTTTT. This translates into CAWRRAGELFF.

This chain joins TRBV14 and TRBJ1-3; D remains unclear. With 0 bases removed from V and 8 bases from J, the gap between germline ends came to 17 bases. CDR1 SGHDN and CDR2 FVKESK come from the germline V gene. The CDR3 contains 16 residues. CDR3 sequence: CASSQDGHPQQYTIYF. DNA for the CDR3: TGTGCCAGCAGCCAAGATGGGCACCCTCAGCAGTACACCATATATTTT.

V gene TRBV5-1 combines with J gene TRBJ2-1, with D perhaps TRBD2 (7 bases). The CDR3 has 16 residues. V shed 4 bases and J shed 3 bases, with 17 bases lying between them. Germline V gene data show CDR1 as SGHRS and CDR2 as YFSETQ. The CDR3 spells CASSTGPGTNYNEQFF. Here the CDR3 DNA reads TGCGCCAGCAGCACAGGGCCCGGGACTAACTACAATGAGCAGTTCTTC.

J is TRBJ1-1 and V is TRBV6-5, with D unresolved. The V end was cut by 9 bases, the J end by 5 bases, with 13 bases between. Germline CDR1 MNHEY, CDR2 SVGAGI. The CDR3 covers 12 residues. The CDR3 loop reads CASSPVGTEAFF. The CDR3 region has the DNA TGTGCCAGTTCGCCGGTGGGAACTGAAGCTTTCTTT.

The chain employs TRBV10-3 and TRBJ2-3; 10 bases fit TRBD2. This CDR3 comprises 16 residues. The V and J ends lost 5 bases and 2 bases, in that order; junction bases with no gene match: 7. Germline V gene sequence: CDR1 ENHRY, CDR2 SYGVKD. The CDR3: CAISTALAGTTDTQYF. CDR3 nucleotide sequence: TGTGCCATCAGTACAGCACTAGCGGGGACCACAGATACGCAGTATTTT.

The V and J genes are TRBV5-1 and TRBJ1-1; 7 bases map to TRBD1. CDR3 length equals 15 residues. Germline-derived CDR1 and CDR2 are SGHRS and YFSETQ. V lost 3 bases and J lost 3; bases outside the gene matches: 8. Here the CDR3 reads CASSSSTGFDTEAFF. CDR3 sequence (DNA): TGCGCCAGCAGCTCCTCGACAGGGTTCGACACTGAAGCTTTCTTT.

The chain links TRBV6-5 to TRBJ1-1; 7 nucleotides match TRBD1. The CDR3 covers 13 residues. Germline CDR1 MNHEY, CDR2 SVGAGI. V shed 6 bases and J 8 bases; nucleotides not matched to a gene: 9. In nucleotides, the CDR3 is TGTGCCAGCAGGCGACAAGGGACAGACGAAGCTTTCTTT. As protein: CASRRQGTDEAFF.